Included here is one T cell receptor beta chain sequence, with context. The data were produced by immunoSEQ multiplex PCR, yet TCRdb's version contains in-frame clones alone and is incomplete. The profile shows 35,000 or so clones, less than 90% of them singletons. This CDR3 comprises 18 residues. Trimming left V 4 bases short and J 8 bases short, with 29 bases between. Per germline, CDR1 PRHDT and CDR2 FYEKMQ (reference sequence). This sample was taken from a study of OX40 agonist ivuxolimab in advanced cancers. With baseline, cycle 4 day 1, and cycle 7 day 1 as timepoints, blood was sampled. The sequenced sample was CD4+ or CD8+ T cells sorted from blood, obtained in a trial of the OX40 agonist ivuxolimab. This chain uses TRBV13 with TRBJ1-2, with D possibly TRBD1 on 5 matching bases. The clonotype comes from an adult with an advanced solid tumor such as melanoma, head and neck, liver or kidney cancer. Here the CDR3 reads CASSSFLAGASGYVGYTF. The CDR3 DNA follows: TGTGCCAGCAGCTCCTTTCTGGCCGGGGCTAGCGGATATGTCGGCTACACCTTC. Using reference TRBV13 and TRBJ1-2 for the parts outside the CDR3, the full variable domain is AAGVIQSPRHLIKEKRETATLKCYPIPRHDTVYWYQQGPGQDPQFLISFYEKMQSDKGSIPDRFSAQQFSDYHSELNMSSLELGDSALYFCASSSFLAGASGYVGYTFGSGTRLTVV.